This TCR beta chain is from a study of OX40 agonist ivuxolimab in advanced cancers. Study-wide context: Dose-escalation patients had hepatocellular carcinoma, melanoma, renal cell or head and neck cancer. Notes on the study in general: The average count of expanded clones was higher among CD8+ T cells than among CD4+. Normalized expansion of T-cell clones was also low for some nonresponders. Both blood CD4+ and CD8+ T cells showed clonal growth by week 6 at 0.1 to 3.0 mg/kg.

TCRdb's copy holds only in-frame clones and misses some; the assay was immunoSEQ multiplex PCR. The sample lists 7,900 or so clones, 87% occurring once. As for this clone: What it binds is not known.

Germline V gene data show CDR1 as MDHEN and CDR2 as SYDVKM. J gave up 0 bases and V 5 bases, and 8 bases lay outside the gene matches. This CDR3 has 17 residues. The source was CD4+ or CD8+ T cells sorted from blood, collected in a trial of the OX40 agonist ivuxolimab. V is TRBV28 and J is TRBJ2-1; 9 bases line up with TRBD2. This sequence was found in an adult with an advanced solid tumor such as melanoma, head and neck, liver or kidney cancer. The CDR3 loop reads CASSLPTSGHSYNEQFF. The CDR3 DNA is TGTGCCAGCAGTCTTCCGACTAGCGGACACTCCTACAATGAGCAGTTCTTC.